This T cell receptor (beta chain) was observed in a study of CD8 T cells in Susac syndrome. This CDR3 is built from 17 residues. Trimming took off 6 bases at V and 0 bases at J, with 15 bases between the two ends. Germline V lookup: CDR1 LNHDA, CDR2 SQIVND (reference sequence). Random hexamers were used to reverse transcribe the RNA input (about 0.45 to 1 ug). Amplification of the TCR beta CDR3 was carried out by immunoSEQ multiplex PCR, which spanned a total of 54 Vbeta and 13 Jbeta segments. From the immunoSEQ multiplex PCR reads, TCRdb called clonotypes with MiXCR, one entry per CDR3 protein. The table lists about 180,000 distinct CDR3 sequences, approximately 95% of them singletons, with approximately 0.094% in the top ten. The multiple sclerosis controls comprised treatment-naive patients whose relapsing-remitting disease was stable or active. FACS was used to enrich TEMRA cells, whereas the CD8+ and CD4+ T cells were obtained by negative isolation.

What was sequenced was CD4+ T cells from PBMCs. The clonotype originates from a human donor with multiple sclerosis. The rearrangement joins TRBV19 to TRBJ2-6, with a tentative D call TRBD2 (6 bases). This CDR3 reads CASSPGRTRSGANVLTF. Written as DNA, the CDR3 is TGTGCCAGTAGCCCGGGGAGGACTCGCTCTGGGGCCAACGTCCTGACTTTC.